The present T cell receptor beta chain was sequenced within a study of cytomegalovirus exposure and HLA in healthy donors. Study-wide points: Immune exposure information available was restricted to CMV serostatus.

As for this clone: Antigen specificity is unknown.

This CDR3 spans 14 amino acids. The V gene's germline CDR1 is SGHNT and CDR2 YYREEE (reference sequence). V shed 10 bases, J shed 3 bases, and the junction held 11 bases outside the gene matches. 13 Jbeta primers and 60 Vbeta primers were used for the PCR. Only in-frame clones appear in the TCRdb table, and some are missing; sequencing was by immunoSEQ multiplex PCR. The sample has about 120,000 clones, nearly 80% seen once. The chain couples TRBV5-4 to TRBJ2-7, with 9 bases fitting TRBD1. This clonotype originated in a woman in her twenties or thirties in good health and CMV-seropositive. Material for sequencing was PBMCs. The CDR3 loop reads CAVTFRDRDYEQYF. The CDR3 DNA follows: TGTGCCGTTACGTTCCGGGACAGGGACTACGAGCAGTACTTC.